These 4 T cell receptor beta chains originate from one sample sequenced in a study of T cells in Graves' hyperthyroidism and ophthalmopathy. Amplification of TCR beta CDR3 regions used RNA as the template. The HTBI primer set served for first-round RT-PCR of the TCR CDR3. MiXCR was run by TCRdb on the multiplex PCR reads, yielding one entry per CDR3 protein. The sample records some 500,000 distinct CDR3 sequences, roughly 24% being singletons. Sequencing was carried out using blood. Source of these receptors: a woman younger than 45 with Graves' ophthalmopathy.

This clonotype was seen only a few times. The chain recombines TRBV6-1 with TRBJ1-2; 8 nucleotides match TRBD1. The CDR3 is made up of 13 amino acids. Trimming removed 5 bases from V and 8 bases from J; junction bases left unmatched: 7. The germline gives CDR1 MNHNS, CDR2 SASEGT. The CDR3 region has the DNA TGTGCCAGCAGTCTTACAGGGGGTCTAGGCTACACCTTC. Its protein product is CASSLTGGLGYTF.

Ten or more counts support this clonotype. The gene calls are TRBV27 and TRBJ1-1; D call uncertain. V lost 2 bases, J lost 5 bases, and 6 bases lay in between. The CDR3 loop spans 12 amino acids. Germline CDR1 is MNHEY and CDR2 is SMNVEV (reference sequence). In DNA form, the CDR3 reads TGTGCCAGCAGTTTAAGGTTGACTGAAGCTTTCTTT. It yields the protein CASSLRLTEAFF.

This clonotype was found many times. The V call is TRBV20-1, the J call TRBJ1-4; possible D gene TRBD1, 5 bases. Germline lookup yields CDR1 DFQATT and CDR2 SNEGSKA (reference sequence). The CDR3 sequence is 14 residues long. V lost 3 bases to trimming and J lost 8 bases, with 16 bases between them. This CDR3 reads CSASKVSGGEKLFF. In DNA form, the CDR3 reads TGCAGTGCTAGTAAGGTCTCCGGGGGGGAAAAACTGTTTTTT.

This clonotype appeared many times. The chain is built from TRBV12-3 or TRBV12-4 and TRBJ1-5; D perhaps matches TRBD1 (6 bases). V lost 5 bases to trimming and J lost 6 bases, with 11 bases between them. The CDR3 has 13 residues. The CDR3, as DNA: TGTGCCAGCAGTAGTACAGGGACTCAGCCCCAGCATTTT. Protein sequence: CASSSTGTQPQHF.